Following are 8 T cell receptor beta chains from one sample sequenced in a study of shared clonotypes between healthy human individuals. Sequencing used immunoSEQ multiplex PCR; TCRdb keeps in-frame clones, though not all of them. The sample includes some 1.4 million clones, roughly 97% of them seen just once. Specimen: naive CD4+ T cells sorted from blood. This sample's subset: CD45RA+ positively selected. The source of these receptors is a man younger than 40 in good health.

The genes are TRBV4-2 and TRBJ2-1, with 11 bases fitting TRBD2. The length of the CDR3 is 16 residues. The germline V gene has CDR1 LGHNA and CDR2 YNFKEQ. J gave up 3 bases and V 3 bases, and 4 bases lay outside the gene matches. The CDR3 sequence: CASSQGLADIYNEQFF. In DNA, the CDR3 is TGTGCCAGCAGCCAGGGACTAGCGGACATCTACAATGAGCAGTTCTTC.

This chain connects TRBV25-1 to TRBJ2-7; 10 bases agree with TRBD1. Per the germline V gene, CDR1 is MGHDK and CDR2 is SYGVNS. J was trimmed by 1 base and V by 8 bases; bases with no gene match: 11. The CDR3 is made up of 16 amino acids. CDR3 sequence (DNA): TGTGCCAGCGGATCCCGGGACAGGGGTCCGTCCTACGAGCAGTACTTC. Its translation: CASGSRDRGPSYEQYF.

The gene calls are TRBV6-4 and TRBJ2-7, with 13 bases aligning to TRBD2. Germline V gene lookup returns CDR1 MRHNA and CDR2 SNTAGT. V dropped 3 bases and J dropped 5; count of bases not matched to a gene: 10. The CDR3 consists of 17 residues. In nucleotides, the CDR3 is TGTGCCAGCAGTGATCTCAGGACTAGCGGGAGATACGACGAGCAGTACTTC. Its protein is CASSDLRTSGRYDEQYF.

This rearrangement joins TRBV12-5 to TRBJ2-2, with 8 bases aligning to TRBD2. The CDR3 is made up of 19 amino acids. Trimming took 0 bases from V and 6 from J; bases not matched to a gene: 15. Per the germline V gene, CDR1 is LGHNT and CDR2 is FRNRAP. CDR3 loop: CASGLVLLGELAAPGELFF. The CDR3 coding sequence is TGTGCTAGTGGTTTGGTACTCCTGGGGGAACTAGCGGCGCCCGGGGAGCTGTTTTTT.

This clone has only one observation. This chain joins TRBV15 and TRBJ2-1; D gene unclear. The CDR3 contains 12 residues. Germline V CDR1 and CDR2: LNHNV, YYDKDF (reference sequence). V lost 2 bases to trimming and J lost 9 bases, with 8 bases between them. CDR3 in amino acids: CATSRSITEQFF. The DNA for the CDR3 is TGTGCCACCAGCAGAAGTATTACTGAGCAGTTCTTC.

The chain has TRBV7-8 and TRBJ1-2; unclear D gene. Germline V gene data show CDR1 as SGHVS and CDR2 as FQNEAQ. The CDR3 is made up of 14 amino acids. V was pared by 3 bases and J by 9 bases, with 17 bases between. CDR3 nucleotide sequence: TGTGCCAGCAGCTTGGTTCTGGAGGAGAGTAGCTACACCTTC. Translation gives CASSLVLEESSYTF.

Of note for this clone: The sample has other DNA sequences that encode this CDR3 too. This rearrangement joins TRBV7-2 to TRBJ2-5; TRBD1 might be the D (6 bases). The V and J ends lost 3 bases and 2 bases respectively, with 10 bases between them. Germline values: CDR1 SGHTA, CDR2 FQGNSA. The CDR3 contains 14 residues. This chain's CDR3 is CASSFQRGQETQYF. In DNA, the CDR3 is TGTGCCAGCAGCTTCCAGAGGGGGCAAGAGACCCAGTACTTC.

Turning to this clone: Germline and junction disagree at one end, which may indicate a read error. The gene calls are TRBV10-1 and TRBJ2-5, with TRBD2 matching over 14 bases. CDR3 size: 16 residues. In germline, CDR1 is WNHNN, CDR2 SYGVQD (reference sequence). CDR3 DNA: TGCGCCAGCAGTGGGGGACTAGCGGGGGTCCAAGAGCCCCAGTACTTC. Its protein is CASSGGLAGVQEPQYF.